The 17 T cell receptor beta chains listed next were all sequenced from one sample in a study of shared clonotypes between healthy human individuals. Terminally differentiated effector memory CD45RA+ cells were excluded from the naive CD8 cells, which were CD45RO-negative and positively selected for CCR7. Generated by immunoSEQ multiplex PCR, the TCRdb table keeps only in-frame clones and is missing some. The sample has more than 2 million clones; around 95% are singletons. Sequencing used naive CD8+ T cells from PBMCs. The receptors here all came from a man younger than 30 in good health. Some clones in this sample may be carry-over from other donors' samples.

This chain links TRBV7-8 with TRBJ2-7, with a weak D call TRBD1 (5 bases). V lost 6 bases to trimming and J lost 1 base, with 16 bases between them. The CDR3 covers 15 residues. The germline gives CDR1 SGHVS, CDR2 FQNEAQ. Here the CDR3 reads CASSSNRGASYEQYF. The CDR3 region has the DNA TGTGCCAGCAGTTCTAATAGGGGCGCTTCCTACGAGCAGTACTTC.

J is TRBJ1-5 and V is TRBV2; 8 bases match TRBD1. Germline V gene sequence: CDR1 SNHLY, CDR2 FYNNEI. J lost 3 bases, V lost 2 bases, and 3 bases had no gene match. The CDR3 length is 15 residues. Here the CDR3 reads CASSELDRVNQPQHF. CDR3 DNA: TGTGCCAGCAGTGAACTGGACAGGGTCAATCAGCCCCAGCATTTT.

The chain has TRBV19 and TRBJ2-1, with a possible D match to TRBD2 (6 bases). Trimming took 3 bases from V and 2 from J, leaving 11 bases between them. This CDR3 contains 15 residues. Germline V gene data show CDR1 as LNHDA and CDR2 as SQIVND (reference sequence). The CDR3 sequence: CASSISLATYNEQFF. CDR3 nucleotide sequence: TGTGCCAGTAGTATCAGTCTAGCGACCTACAATGAGCAGTTCTTC.

The CDR3, as DNA: TGTGCCAGCAGCCTCCCCAGGGAAACTCGCTACGAGCAGTACTTC. Translation gives CASSLPRETRYEQYF. The chain joins TRBV11-2 to TRBJ2-7, with D perhaps TRBD1 (5 bases). The V gene's germline CDR1 is SGHAT and CDR2 FQNNGV. Trimming pared 5 bases from V and 3 bases from J, leaving 17 bases between. This CDR3 contains 15 residues.

In this sample, this clone turned up a few times. CDR3 amino acids: CASSSTDGSEAFF. The CDR3 DNA reads as TGTGCCAGCAGTTCAACTGACGGCAGCGAAGCTTTCTTT. This chain links TRBV28 with TRBJ1-1; D remains ambiguous. V lost 4 bases and J 8 bases, leaving 14 bases between the germline ends. The germline V gene encodes CDR1 MDHEN and CDR2 SYDVKM. The length of the CDR3 is 13 residues. Looking up the rest from reference TRBV28 and TRBJ1-1 gives the full variable domain: DVKVTQSSRYLVKRTGEKVFLECVQDMDHENMFWYRQDPGLGLRLIYFSYDVKMKEKGDIPEGYSVSREKKERFSLILESASTNQTSMYLCASSSTDGSEAFFGQGTRLTVV.

This rearrangement joins TRBV9 to TRBJ2-2; TRBD1 agrees at 10 bases. The CDR3 sequence is 18 residues long. Per germline, CDR1 SGDLS and CDR2 YYNGEE. Losses at the gene ends were 0 bases for V and 6 bases for J; bases not matched to a gene: 11. The CDR3 sequence is CASSVESRDRGFAGELFF. CDR3 nucleotides: TGTGCCAGCAGCGTAGAGTCTCGGGACAGGGGATTCGCCGGGGAGCTGTTTTTT.

The CDR3 sequence: CASSSGRGRGTGELFF. The CDR3 DNA sequence: TGTGCCAGCAGCTCGGGCAGGGGGCGCGGCACCGGGGAGCTGTTTTTT. This chain uses TRBV7-9 with TRBJ2-2; 8 nucleotides match TRBD1. V dropped 4 bases and J dropped 4; count of bases not matched to a gene: 8. Germline V gives CDR1 SEHNR, CDR2 FQNEAQ (reference sequence). CDR3 length: 16 residues.

As regards this clone: This CDR3 is also generated by other DNA sequences in the sample. This chain links TRBV28 with TRBJ1-1; D gene ambiguous. Deletions cut 5 bases from V and 0 bases from J, with 7 bases between. CDR1 and CDR2 from the germline V gene are MDHEN and SYDVKM. The CDR3 length is 13 residues. CDR3 sequence: CASSPRMNTEAFF. The CDR3 bases are TGTGCCAGCAGTCCCCGAATGAACACTGAAGCTTTCTTT.

The chain is built from TRBV6-6 and TRBJ2-7, with D perhaps being TRBD1 or TRBD2 (5 bases each). This CDR3 region has 14 residues. Germline CDR1 and CDR2: MNHNY and SVGAGI (reference sequence). With 6 bases removed from V and 5 bases from J, the gap between germline ends came to 17 bases. The CDR3 DNA is TGTGCCAGCAGAGGGACGGAGAGACCTAACGAGCAGTACTTC. It codes for CASRGTERPNEQYF.

This clone was observed a single time. As DNA, the CDR3 is TGCACCAGCAGCCAAATCCGTGCGGGTGGGGAGCTGTTTTTT. This encodes CTSSQIRAGGELFF. The rearrangement links TRBV1 to TRBJ2-2; TRBD2 is the table's D call and was not checked against the DNA. TRBV1 is recorded as a pseudogene. There are 14 residues in the CDR3.

The chain joins TRBV10-3 to TRBJ2-7; 9 bases line up with TRBD2. J lost 5 bases, V lost 6 bases, and 2 bases had no gene match. Per germline, CDR1 ENHRY and CDR2 SYGVKD. The CDR3 runs 12 residues. CDR3 loop: CAISIAGDEQYF. The CDR3 nucleotides read TGTGCCATCAGCATAGCGGGAGACGAGCAGTACTTC.

The CDR3: CASSLVVGTSSYNEQFF. The CDR3 bases are TGTGCCAGCAGCTTAGTGGTAGGGACGAGCTCCTACAATGAGCAGTTCTTC. The V gene is TRBV7-6, the J gene TRBJ2-1; possibly TRBD1 or TRBD2 for D (5 bases each). CDR1 and CDR2 (germline): SGHVS, FNYEAQ. This CDR3 region has 17 residues. V was trimmed by 1 base and J by 0 bases, leaving 13 bases between them.

J is TRBJ2-2 and V is TRBV30; D possibly corresponds to TRBD1 (6 bases). CDR3 length: 14 amino acids. The ends were cut back, 2 bases at V and 6 bases at J, with 13 bases in the middle. Germline loops: CDR1 GTSNPN, CDR2 SVGIG (reference sequence). CDR3 sequence (DNA): TGTGCCTGGAGTCCTTCACACAGGGCCGGGGAGCTGTTTTTT. Translating it yields CAWSPSHRAGELFF.

The V call is TRBV19, the J call TRBJ1-1; 8 bases fit TRBD1. The CDR3 consists of 15 residues. Germline CDR1 reads LNHDA; CDR2 reads SQIVND (reference sequence). V trimming: 1 base; J trimming: 6 bases; junction bases outside the gene matches: 7. CDR3: CASSIVPTGVPEAFF. DNA of the CDR3: TGTGCCAGTAGTATAGTCCCGACAGGGGTTCCTGAAGCTTTCTTT.

The CDR3 loop is CASSAGTLNTGELFF. The CDR3 region has the DNA TGTGCCAGCAGCGCCGGGACATTGAACACCGGGGAGCTGTTTTTT. The chain has TRBV6-5 and TRBJ2-2, with a possible D match to TRBD1 (6 bases). The CDR3 runs 15 residues. V dropped 6 bases and J dropped 1 base, with 12 bases sitting between them. Germline V gene data show CDR1 as MNHEY and CDR2 as SVGAGI.

This chain uses TRBV7-3 with TRBJ2-1; D unresolved. Germline loops: CDR1 SGHTA, CDR2 FQGTGA. The V end was cut by 1 base, the J end by 6 bases, with 13 bases between. CDR3 size: 15 residues. This CDR3 reads CASSLRRSSGNEQFF. DNA for the CDR3: TGTGCCAGCAGCTTAAGGCGATCCTCGGGCAATGAGCAGTTCTTC.

As to this clone: Other DNA sequences in the sample encode the same CDR3. The CDR3 DNA follows: TGTGCCAGCAGCGTAGCGGGAACGGGGGAGACCCAGTACTTC. It translates to CASSVAGTGETQYF. The rearrangement links TRBV9 to TRBJ2-5; D possibly corresponds to TRBD2 (5 bases). Germline loops: CDR1 SGDLS, CDR2 YYNGEE. The CDR3 sequence is 14 residues long. V was trimmed by 0 bases and J by 5 bases, leaving 11 bases between them.